Presented here are 4 T cell receptor beta chains from one specimen sequenced in a study of blood T cell repertoires in COVID-19. TCRdb's copy holds only in-frame clones and misses some; the assay was immunoSEQ multiplex PCR. This sample has roughly 260,000 clones; roughly nine tenths occur once, and the top ten carry more than 5%. Sequenced sample: PBMCs or T cells enriched from blood (not recorded which). Source of these receptors: a woman younger than 45 with acute COVID-19.

The chain couples TRBV6-1 to TRBJ1-1; D may be TRBD1 (5 bases). V lost 2 bases and J 5 bases, leaving 12 bases between the germline ends. This CDR3 region has 14 residues. Germline V gene sequence: CDR1 MNHNS, CDR2 SASEGT. The CDR3 coding sequence is TGTGCCAGCAGTGAAACGGCAGGGAGGACTGAAGCTTTCTTT. This gives the protein CASSETAGRTEAFF.

This clone appeared a single time. The V and J genes are TRBV18 and TRBJ2-7; perhaps TRBD2 as D (7 bases). This CDR3 is built from 16 residues. The V end was cut by 4 bases, the J end by 3 bases, with 19 bases between. The germline V gene encodes CDR1 KGHSH and CDR2 LQKENI. For the CDR3, the DNA is TGTGCCAGCTCACAGGAGGGGGGGTCCCTTTTCTACGAGCAGTACTTC. Its protein product is CASSQEGGSLFYEQYF.

The V call is TRBV10-3, the J call TRBJ1-4; the match to TRBD1 covers 11 bases. The V and J ends lost 3 bases and 5 bases, in that order; junction bases with no gene match: 5. This CDR3 has 16 residues. CDR1 and CDR2 from the germline V gene are ENHRY and SYGVKD. CDR3 sequence (DNA): TGTGCCATCAGTGACCAAAGGACAGGGGGCAATGAAAAACTGTTTTTT. It is translated as CAISDQRTGGNEKLFF.

This clone was recorded only once. The chain couples TRBV10-3 to TRBJ1-1; TRBD1 might be the D (6 bases). CDR3 length equals 13 residues. CDR1 ENHRY and CDR2 SYGVKD come from the germline V gene. V lost 9 bases to trimming and J lost 2 bases, with 13 bases between them. The CDR3, as DNA: TGTGCCATAGCGGACAGTTTTAACACTGAAGCTTTCTTT. Its translation is CAIADSFNTEAFF.